This entry lists 30 T cell receptor beta chains sequenced from one sample in a study of CD8+ T cells in alopecia areata. Isolated RNA was reverse transcribed into cDNA used as the sequencing template. Repertoires were generated with immunoSEQ multiplex PCR, while TCRdb's copy carries only in-frame clones and drops some. The sample has over 120,000 clones, 45% to 60% seen once. This specimen consisted of CD4+ T cells sorted from blood, obtained at week 0. The receptors come from a human donor with alopecia areata.

This clone was counted only a few times. The rearrangement uses TRBV28 and TRBJ2-5; possibly TRBD1 for D (6 bases). The V end was cut by 6 bases, the J end by 2 bases, with 22 bases between. Looked up from germline, CDR1 is MDHEN and CDR2 is SYDVKM. The length of the CDR3 is 17 residues. The CDR3 sequence: CASSQAGRGLVQETQYF. The CDR3 DNA is TGTGCCAGCAGCCAGGCGGGCAGGGGTCTGGTACAAGAGACCCAGTACTTC.

The V call is TRBV7-8, the J call TRBJ2-3; 7 bases line up with TRBD2. The CDR3 covers 19 residues. Looked up from germline, CDR1 is SGHVS and CDR2 is FQNEAQ. V was clipped by 5 bases and J by 1 base; unmatched bases: 18. The CDR3 loop reads CASSQRGLASRMGTDTQYF. The CDR3 DNA reads TGTGCCAGCAGCCAGCGGGGCCTGGCTAGCCGAATGGGCACAGATACGCAGTATTTT.

V is TRBV18 and J is TRBJ2-5, with D maybe TRBD1 (6 bases). V dropped 8 bases and J dropped 4 bases, with 14 bases sitting between them. Germline CDR1 is KGHSH and CDR2 is LQKENI. The CDR3 spans 13 residues. CDR3 DNA sequence: TGTGCCAGCCGAGGGGGACCGGGAGAGACCCAGTACTTC. Encoded protein: CASRGGPGETQYF.

This clone was seen more than once but under ten times. This chain joins TRBV7-2 and TRBJ2-7; 9 bases are shared with TRBD1. The germline gives CDR1 SGHTA, CDR2 FQGNSA. V was clipped by 2 bases and J by 6 bases; unmatched bases: 8. CDR3 length: 15 amino acids. The CDR3 is CASSLQGQGFSEQYF. The CDR3 DNA reads as TGTGCCAGCAGCTTACAGGGACAGGGTTTTTCCGAGCAGTACTTC.

The rearrangement links TRBV30 to TRBJ1-3, with D tentatively TRBD1 (6 bases). Trimming pared 4 bases from V and 9 bases from J, leaving 16 bases between. The CDR3 is made up of 13 amino acids. CDR1 and CDR2 (germline): GTSNPN, SVGIG (reference sequence). The CDR3 loop is CAWMVDLGATIYF. In DNA, the CDR3 is TGTGCCTGGATGGTTGACCTGGGGGCCACCATATATTTT.

The chain couples TRBV29-1 to TRBJ1-4; 9 positions agree with TRBD1. Per germline, CDR1 SQVTM and CDR2 ANQGSEA. The V gene end was trimmed by 4 bases and the J gene end by 5 bases; junction bases not matched to a gene: 5. The length of the CDR3 is 14 residues. The CDR3 sequence is CSVGHRGPNEKLFF. The CDR3 DNA reads TGCAGCGTTGGACACAGGGGGCCGAATGAAAAACTGTTTTTT.

This clone occurred once. The J gene is TRBJ2-3, the V gene TRBV14; D remains ambiguous. The CDR3 contains 13 residues. V lost 3 bases, J lost 2 bases, and 6 bases lay in between. Germline CDR1 SGHDN, CDR2 FVKESK. The CDR3, as DNA: TGTGCCAGCAGCCACCAGTACACAGATACGCAGTATTTT. Translation: CASSHQYTDTQYF.

The chain recombines TRBV30 with TRBJ2-1; the D gene is possibly TRBD1 (5 bases). Germline V CDR1 and CDR2: GTSNPN, SVGIG (reference sequence). The CDR3 has 14 residues. V lost 3 bases and J lost 9, with 18 bases in between. The CDR3 DNA follows: TGTGCCTGGAGCCGTGACAGCCTCCGGAGTGAGCAGTTCTTC. The encoded protein is CAWSRDSLRSEQFF.

This sequence joins TRBV27 and TRBJ2-1; TRBD2 matches 11 bases. V was clipped by 5 bases and J by 10 bases; unmatched bases: 10. This CDR3 has 15 amino acids. CDR1 and CDR2 from the germline V gene are MNHEY and SMNVEV (reference sequence). CDR3 region: CASSPRLAGYGEQFF. In nucleotides, the CDR3 is TGTGCCAGCAGTCCCCGACTAGCGGGATATGGAGAGCAGTTCTTC.

J is TRBJ2-7 and V is TRBV2, with TRBD1 matching 9 bases. This CDR3 comprises 14 residues. V trimming: 7 bases; J trimming: 2 bases; junction bases outside the gene matches: 6. The V gene's germline CDR1 is SNHLY and CDR2 FYNNEI. The CDR3, as DNA: TGTGCCAGCATCGACAGGGGGAGTGCCTACGAGCAGTACTTC. Translation: CASIDRGSAYEQYF.

V is TRBV7-7 and J is TRBJ2-7; the D is unclear. V was trimmed by 5 bases and J by 2 bases, leaving 10 bases between them. CDR1 SSHAT and CDR2 FNYEAQ come from the germline V gene (reference sequence). This CDR3 is built from 13 residues. The CDR3 sequence is CASSPGSTYEQYF. CDR3 DNA sequence: TGTGCCAGCAGCCCTGGGTCAACCTACGAGCAGTACTTC. Drawing the rest from reference TRBV7-7 and TRBJ2-7, the complete variable domain is GAGVSQSPRYKVTKRGQDVTLRCDPISSHATLYWYQQALGQGPEFLTYFNYEAQPDKSGLPSDRFSAERPEGSISTLTIQRTEQRDSAMYRCASSPGSTYEQYFGPGTRLTVT.

This chain connects TRBV4-1 to TRBJ2-7, with D tentatively TRBD2 (5 bases). Deletions cut 0 bases from V and 4 bases from J, with 19 bases between. Germline V gene sequence: CDR1 MGHRA, CDR2 YSYEKL. There are 17 residues in the CDR3. The CDR3, as DNA: TGCGCCAGCAGCCAAGATAGGGCCGGACTCCGGCCTTACGAGCAGTACTTC. Translating it yields CASSQDRAGLRPYEQYF.

The chain employs TRBV4-1 and TRBJ2-1; D is ambiguous. The CDR3 contains 14 residues. With 4 bases removed from V and 6 bases from J, the gap between germline ends came to 13 bases. Germline CDR1 and CDR2: MGHRA and YSYEKL. CDR3 sequence reads: CASSRPTLVNEQFF. CDR3 nucleotides: TGCGCCAGCAGCCGCCCCACTCTAGTCAATGAGCAGTTCTTC.

The chain links TRBV9 to TRBJ1-2; possible D gene TRBD1, 6 bases. The CDR3 covers 14 residues. Germline V lookup: CDR1 SGDLS, CDR2 YYNGEE. Trimming stripped 2 bases from V and 3 bases from J, with 11 bases between. CDR3 sequence reads: CASSVTGIYYGYTF. CDR3 nucleotides: TGTGCCAGCAGCGTTACAGGGATCTACTATGGCTACACCTTC. Drawing the rest from reference TRBV9 and TRBJ1-2, the complete variable domain is DSGVTQTPKHLITATGQRVTLRCSPRSGDLSVYWYQQSLDQGLQFLIQYYNGEERAKGNILERFSAQQFPDLHSELNLSSLELGDSALYFCASSVTGIYYGYTFGSGTRLTVV.

This clone has more than one count but fewer than ten. The chain has TRBV30 and TRBJ1-1; D is possibly TRBD1 (5 bases). The ends were cut back, 2 bases at V and 10 bases at J, with 17 bases in the middle. CDR1 is GTSNPN, CDR2 SVGIG, per germline (reference sequence). This CDR3 spans 13 amino acids. This CDR3 reads CAWSHGIGGVAFF. The CDR3 DNA reads as TGTGCCTGGAGTCACGGGATTGGGGGGGTAGCTTTCTTT.

The rearrangement uses TRBV20-1 and TRBJ2-7; TRBD2 might be the D (5 bases). Germline CDR1 reads DFQATT; CDR2 reads SNEGSKA (reference sequence). V lost 5 bases and J 7 bases, leaving 9 bases between the germline ends. The CDR3 consists of 10 residues. The CDR3 sequence: CSAVEGEQYF. The CDR3 nucleotides read TGCAGTGCTGTAGAGGGAGAGCAGTACTTC.

The chain uses TRBV7-9 and TRBJ2-1; tentative D call: TRBD2 (6 bases). Deletions cut 5 bases from V and 2 bases from J, with 19 bases between. There are 17 residues in the CDR3. The germline gives CDR1 SEHNR, CDR2 FQNEAQ (reference sequence). The CDR3 is CASSTKSGWGPYNEQFF. The CDR3 DNA is TGTGCCAGCAGCACCAAAAGCGGGTGGGGCCCCTACAATGAGCAGTTCTTC.

This clone was recorded a few times. The rearrangement uses TRBV18 and TRBJ2-1; weak D call: TRBD1 (5 bases). In germline, CDR1 is KGHSH, CDR2 LQKENI. The CDR3 sequence is 15 residues long. V was pared by 1 base and J by 1 base, with 8 bases between. The CDR3 DNA reads as TGTGCCAGCTCACCACTGCAGGGATCCTACAATGAGCAGTTCTTC. This encodes CASSPLQGSYNEQFF. The full variable domain, in which reference TRBV18 and TRBJ2-1 provide the parts outside the CDR3, is NAGVMQNPRHLVRRRGQEARLRCSPMKGHSHVYWYRQLPEEGLKFMVYLQKENIIDESGMPKERFSAEFPKEGPSILRIQQVVRGDSAAYFCASSPLQGSYNEQFFGPGTRLTVL.

This clone was counted between two and nine times. The rearrangement joins TRBV13 to TRBJ2-7; either TRBD1 or TRBD2 may fit D (6 bases each). CDR1 is PRHDT, CDR2 FYEKMQ, per germline (reference sequence). The CDR3 extends over 15 amino acids. The germline V and J ends were trimmed by 6 bases and 0 bases, with 15 bases remaining between them. The CDR3: CASRSTGGSSYEQYF. The CDR3 DNA reads as TGTGCCAGCAGATCAACCGGGGGCAGCTCCTACGAGCAGTACTTC.

The V gene is TRBV9, the J gene TRBJ2-7; the D gene is possibly TRBD2 (5 bases). This CDR3 region has 14 residues. V gave up 5 bases and J gave up 1 base, with 13 bases separating them. Germline V gene lookup returns CDR1 SGDLS and CDR2 YYNGEE. The CDR3 spells CASRADSTSYEQYF. The CDR3 DNA is TGTGCCAGCAGAGCGGACTCCACTTCCTACGAGCAGTACTTC.

This rearrangement joins TRBV7-3 to TRBJ2-6; 7 nucleotides align to TRBD1. Germline-derived CDR1 and CDR2 are SGHTA and FQGTGA. The V and J ends lost 0 bases and 0 bases, in that order; junction bases with no gene match: 5. CDR3 length: 18 amino acids. Here the CDR3 reads CASSLTDRRSSGANVLTF. The CDR3 DNA is TGTGCCAGCAGCTTAACGGACAGGAGAAGCTCTGGGGCCAACGTCCTGACTTTC.

The V gene is TRBV7-6, the J gene TRBJ2-5; 7 bases are shared with TRBD2. This CDR3 region has 16 residues. V shed 5 bases, J shed 2 bases, and the junction held 11 bases outside the gene matches. Looked up from germline, CDR1 is SGHVS and CDR2 is FNYEAQ. The CDR3 coding sequence is TGTGCCAGCAGCCCCCATTTTAGCGGGCCTCAAGAGACCCAGTACTTC. Translation: CASSPHFSGPQETQYF.

This clone occurred a few times. This rearrangement joins TRBV29-1 to TRBJ2-7; the D gene is possibly TRBD2 (6 bases). The CDR3 is made up of 12 amino acids. Germline V gene data show CDR1 as SQVTM and CDR2 as ANQGSEA. V was pared by 6 bases and J by 5 bases, with 14 bases between. CDR3 DNA sequence: TGCAGCGTGCGACTAGGAGTCAACGAGCAGTACTTC. Translating it yields CSVRLGVNEQYF.

The sample holds a few counts of this clone. DNA of the CDR3: TGTGCCAGCAGCTTAAGGGCGGATCAGCCCCAGCATTTT. It specifies CASSLRADQPQHF. V is TRBV7-3 and J is TRBJ1-5, with D uncertain. The CDR3 is 13 residues long. V lost 1 base to trimming and J lost 5 bases, with 6 bases between them. Germline-derived CDR1 and CDR2 are SGHTA and FQGTGA.

This rearrangement joins TRBV14 to TRBJ2-3; TRBD2 aligns across 9 bases. V dropped 3 bases and J dropped 13; count of bases not matched to a gene: 11. Germline lookup yields CDR1 SGHDN and CDR2 FVKESK. The CDR3 contains 14 residues. The CDR3 sequence: CASSQQRAGGGEYF. The DNA for the CDR3 is TGTGCCAGCAGCCAGCAAAGAGCGGGAGGCGGAGAGTATTTT.

The rearrangement links TRBV15 to TRBJ1-1; D is perhaps TRBD1 (5 bases). V lost 5 bases and J lost 1, with 14 bases in between. The CDR3 runs 15 residues. Germline V gene data show CDR1 as LNHNV and CDR2 as YYDKDF (reference sequence). CDR3 in DNA: TGTGCCACCAGCCGAGGGGACCGCCGGAACACTGAAGCTTTCTTT. Amino acid sequence: CATSRGDRRNTEAFF.

The genes are TRBV30 and TRBJ2-1, with 9 bases identical to TRBD2. The V segment lost 3 bases and the J segment 0 bases; nucleotides outside the gene matches: 15. The CDR3 sequence is 19 residues long. Germline values: CDR1 GTSNPN, CDR2 SVGIG (reference sequence). CDR3 protein: CAWSQRGLAGLSSYNEQFF. The CDR3 DNA sequence: TGTGCCTGGAGCCAAAGGGGGCTAGCGGGACTGAGCTCCTACAATGAGCAGTTCTTC.

This clone was observed once. The chain links TRBV15 to TRBJ2-6; D gene unclear. CDR3 length: 17 amino acids. The germline gives CDR1 LNHNV, CDR2 YYDKDF (reference sequence). The germline V and J ends were trimmed by 0 bases and 3 bases, with 12 bases remaining between them. CDR3 in amino acids: CATSRDSWAVGANVLTF. The CDR3 region has the DNA TGTGCCACCAGCAGAGATAGTTGGGCAGTTGGGGCCAACGTCCTGACTTTC.

The chain couples TRBV29-1 to TRBJ2-6; possibly TRBD1 or TRBD2 for D (5 bases each). Looked up from germline, CDR1 is SQVTM and CDR2 is ANQGSEA. This CDR3 spans 16 amino acids. Trimming cost V 3 bases and J 1 base, with 13 bases left between them. CDR3 sequence: CSVEPPGASGANVLTF. The CDR3 DNA follows: TGCAGCGTTGAGCCCCCCGGGGCTTCTGGGGCCAACGTCCTGACTTTC. Complete variable domain (other parts from reference TRBV29-1 and TRBJ2-6): SAVISQKPSRDICQRGTSLTIQCQVDSQVTMMFWYRQQPGQSLTLIATANQGSEATYESGFVIDKFPISRPNLTFSTLTVSNMSPEDSSIYLCSVEPPGASGANVLTFGAGSRLTVL.

The J gene is TRBJ2-1, the V gene TRBV9, with D possibly being TRBD1 or TRBD2 (5 bases each). Trimming left V 3 bases short and J 3 bases short, with 19 bases between. Germline loops: CDR1 SGDLS, CDR2 YYNGEE. This CDR3 spans 17 amino acids. The CDR3 loop is CASSASLSLGDYNEQFF. CDR3 bases: TGTGCCAGCAGCGCCTCCCTTAGTCTGGGGGACTACAATGAGCAGTTCTTC.